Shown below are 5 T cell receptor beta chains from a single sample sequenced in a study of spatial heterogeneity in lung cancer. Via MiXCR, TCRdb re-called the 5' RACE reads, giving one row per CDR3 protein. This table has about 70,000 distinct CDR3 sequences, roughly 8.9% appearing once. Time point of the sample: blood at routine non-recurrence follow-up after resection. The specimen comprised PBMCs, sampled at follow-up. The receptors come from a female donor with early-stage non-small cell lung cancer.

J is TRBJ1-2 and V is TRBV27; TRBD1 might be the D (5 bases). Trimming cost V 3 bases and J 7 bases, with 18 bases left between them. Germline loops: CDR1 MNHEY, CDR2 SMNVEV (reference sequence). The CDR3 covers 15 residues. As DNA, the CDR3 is TGTGCCAGCAGTTTCGGAGGGACGGCGAGTGCTGGCTACACCTTC. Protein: CASSFGGTASAGYTF.

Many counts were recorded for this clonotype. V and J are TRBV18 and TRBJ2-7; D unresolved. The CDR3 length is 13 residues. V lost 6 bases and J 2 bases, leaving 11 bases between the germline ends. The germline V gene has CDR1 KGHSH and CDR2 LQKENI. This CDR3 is CASSTGPAYEQYF. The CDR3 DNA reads TGTGCCAGCTCGACCGGGCCCGCCTACGAGCAGTACTTC.

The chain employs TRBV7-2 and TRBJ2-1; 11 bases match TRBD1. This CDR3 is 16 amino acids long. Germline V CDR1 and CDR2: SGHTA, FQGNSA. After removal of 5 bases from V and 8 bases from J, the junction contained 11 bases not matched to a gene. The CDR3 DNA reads TGTGCCAGCAGCCTGAGCGGGACAGGGGGTCAAGATGAGCAGTTCTTC. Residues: CASSLSGTGGQDEQFF.

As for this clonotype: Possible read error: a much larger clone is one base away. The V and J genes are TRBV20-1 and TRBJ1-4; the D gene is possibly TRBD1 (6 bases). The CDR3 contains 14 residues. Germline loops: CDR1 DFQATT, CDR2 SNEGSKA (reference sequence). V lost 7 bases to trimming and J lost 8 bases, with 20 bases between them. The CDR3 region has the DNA TGCAGTGTCCCCTGGGGGGGCGGTAAAGAAAAACTGTTTTTT. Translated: CSVPWGGGKEKLFF.

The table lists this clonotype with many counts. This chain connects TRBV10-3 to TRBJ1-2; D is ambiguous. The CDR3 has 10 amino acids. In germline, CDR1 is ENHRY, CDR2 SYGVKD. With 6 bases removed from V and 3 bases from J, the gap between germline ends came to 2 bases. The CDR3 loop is CAIRDYGYTF. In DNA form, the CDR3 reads TGTGCCATCAGGGACTATGGCTACACCTTC.